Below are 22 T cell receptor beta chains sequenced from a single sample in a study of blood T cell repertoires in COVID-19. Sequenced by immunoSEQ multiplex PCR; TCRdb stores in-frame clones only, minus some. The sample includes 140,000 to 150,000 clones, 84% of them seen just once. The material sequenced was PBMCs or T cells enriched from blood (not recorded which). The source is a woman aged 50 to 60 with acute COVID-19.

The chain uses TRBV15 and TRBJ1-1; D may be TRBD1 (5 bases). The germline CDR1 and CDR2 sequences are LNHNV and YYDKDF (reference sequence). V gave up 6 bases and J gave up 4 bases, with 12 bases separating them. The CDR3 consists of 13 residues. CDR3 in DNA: TGTGCCACCAGAATTGGGGGGTCCACTGAAGCTTTCTTT. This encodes CATRIGGSTEAFF.

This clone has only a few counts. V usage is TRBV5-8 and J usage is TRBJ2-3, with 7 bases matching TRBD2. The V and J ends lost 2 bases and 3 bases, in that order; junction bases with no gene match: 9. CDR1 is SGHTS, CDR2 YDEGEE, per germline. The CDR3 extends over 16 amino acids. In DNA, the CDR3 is TGTGCCAGCAGCTTTCAGCGGGATACGCAGACAGATACGCAGTATTTT. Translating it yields CASSFQRDTQTDTQYF.

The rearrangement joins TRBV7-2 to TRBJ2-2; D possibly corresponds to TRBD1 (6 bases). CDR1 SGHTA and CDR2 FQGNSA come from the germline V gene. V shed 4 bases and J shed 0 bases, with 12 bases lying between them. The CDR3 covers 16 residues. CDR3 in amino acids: CASSSRQATNTGELFF. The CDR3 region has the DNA TGTGCCAGCAGCTCGCGACAGGCGACGAACACCGGGGAGCTGTTTTTT.

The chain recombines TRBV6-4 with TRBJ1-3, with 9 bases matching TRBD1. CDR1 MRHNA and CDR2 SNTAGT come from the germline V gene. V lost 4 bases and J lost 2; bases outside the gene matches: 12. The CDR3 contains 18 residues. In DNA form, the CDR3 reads TGTGCCAGCAGTGTGGGACAGGGTAATGAGGGGGCTGGAAACACCATATATTTT. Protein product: CASSVGQGNEGAGNTIYF.

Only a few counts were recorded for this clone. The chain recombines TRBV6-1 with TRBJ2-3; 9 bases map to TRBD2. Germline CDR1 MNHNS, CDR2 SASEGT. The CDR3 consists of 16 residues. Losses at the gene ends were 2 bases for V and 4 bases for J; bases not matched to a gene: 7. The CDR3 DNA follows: TGTGCCAGCAGTGAATACGGCGGGAGGGCCTCAGATACGCAGTATTTT. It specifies CASSEYGGRASDTQYF.

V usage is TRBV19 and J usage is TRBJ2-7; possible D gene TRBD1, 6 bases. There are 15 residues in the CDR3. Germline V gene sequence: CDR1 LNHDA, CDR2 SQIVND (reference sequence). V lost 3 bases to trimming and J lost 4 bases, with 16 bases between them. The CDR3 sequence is CASSISQGLVYEQYF. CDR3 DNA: TGTGCCAGTAGTATCTCCCAGGGGCTGGTATACGAGCAGTACTTC. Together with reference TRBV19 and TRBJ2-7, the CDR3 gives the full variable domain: DGGITQSPKYLFRKEGQNVTLSCEQNLNHDAMYWYRQDPGQGLRLIYYSQIVNDFQKGDIAEGYSVSREKKESFPLTVTSAQKNPTAFYLCASSISQGLVYEQYFGPGTRLTVT.

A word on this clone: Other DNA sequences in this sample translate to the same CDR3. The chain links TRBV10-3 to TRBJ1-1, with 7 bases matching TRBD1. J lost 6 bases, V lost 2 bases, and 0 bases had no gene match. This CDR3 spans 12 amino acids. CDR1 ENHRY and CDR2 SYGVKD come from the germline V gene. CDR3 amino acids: CAISEQGAEAFF. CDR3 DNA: TGTGCCATCAGTGAGCAGGGGGCTGAAGCTTTCTTT.

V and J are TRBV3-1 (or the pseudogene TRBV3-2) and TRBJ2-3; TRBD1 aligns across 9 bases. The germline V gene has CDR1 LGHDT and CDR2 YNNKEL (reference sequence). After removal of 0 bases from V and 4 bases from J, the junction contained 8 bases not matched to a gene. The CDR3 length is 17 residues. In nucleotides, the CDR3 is TGTGCCAGCAGCCAAGAACTGGGAGGACAGGGGCCAGATACGCAGTATTTT. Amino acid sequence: CASSQELGGQGPDTQYF.

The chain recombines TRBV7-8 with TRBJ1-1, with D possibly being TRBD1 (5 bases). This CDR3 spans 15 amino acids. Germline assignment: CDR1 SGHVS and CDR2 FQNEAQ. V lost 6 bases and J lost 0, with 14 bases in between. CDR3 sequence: CASSRGVGLNTEAFF. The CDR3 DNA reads TGTGCCAGCAGTCGGGGGGTGGGATTGAACACTGAAGCTTTCTTT.

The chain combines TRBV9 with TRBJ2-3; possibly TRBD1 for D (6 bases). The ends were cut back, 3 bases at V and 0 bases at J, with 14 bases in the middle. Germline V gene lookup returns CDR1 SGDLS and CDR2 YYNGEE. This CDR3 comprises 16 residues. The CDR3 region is CASSETGTISTDTQYF. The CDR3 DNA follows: TGTGCCAGCAGCGAGACCGGGACAATAAGCACAGATACGCAGTATTTT.

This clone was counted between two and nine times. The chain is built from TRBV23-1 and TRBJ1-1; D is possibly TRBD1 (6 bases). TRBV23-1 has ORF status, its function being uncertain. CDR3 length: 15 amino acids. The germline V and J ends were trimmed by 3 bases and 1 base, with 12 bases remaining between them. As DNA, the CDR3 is TGCGCCAGCAGTCAGGACAGTTTAACGAACACTGAAGCTTTCTTT. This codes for CASSQDSLTNTEAFF.

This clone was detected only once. CDR3 loop: CASSLDSTAGANVLTF. CDR3 bases: TGCGCCAGCAGCTTGGATTCGACAGCTGGGGCCAACGTCCTGACTTTC. This chain links TRBV5-1 with TRBJ2-6, with D perhaps matching TRBD1 (5 bases). The germline gives CDR1 SGHRS, CDR2 YFSETQ. This CDR3 comprises 16 residues. V lost 0 bases and J 2 bases, leaving 9 bases between the germline ends. Full variable domain (outside the CDR3, taken from reference TRBV5-1 and TRBJ2-6): KAGVTQTPRYLIKTRGQQVTLSCSPISGHRSVSWYQQTPGQGLQFLFEYFSETQRNKGNFPGRFSGRQFSNSRSEMNVSTLELGDSALYLCASSLDSTAGANVLTFGAGSRLTVL.

The CDR3 sequence is CASSFIYGYTF. CDR3 sequence (DNA): TGTGCCAGCAGTTTTATCTATGGCTACACCTTC. This rearrangement joins TRBV28 to TRBJ1-2, with D unresolved. CDR1 and CDR2 (germline): MDHEN, SYDVKM. V lost 3 bases, J lost 4 bases, and 3 bases lay in between. The CDR3 is made up of 11 amino acids.

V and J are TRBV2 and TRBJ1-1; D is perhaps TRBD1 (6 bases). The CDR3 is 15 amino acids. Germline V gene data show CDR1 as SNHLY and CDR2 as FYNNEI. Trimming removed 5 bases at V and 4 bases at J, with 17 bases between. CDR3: CASSPDGGKFTEAFF. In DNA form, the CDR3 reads TGTGCCAGCAGTCCTGATGGGGGCAAATTCACTGAAGCTTTCTTT.

This CDR3 is CASSFTQSDSEQFF. The DNA of the CDR3 is TGTGCCAGCAGCTTCACTCAGAGTGACTCTGAGCAGTTCTTC. The chain joins TRBV11-3 to TRBJ2-1; D unresolved. With 3 bases removed from V and 9 bases from J, the gap between germline ends came to 15 bases. The CDR3 consists of 14 residues. Germline V CDR1 and CDR2: SGHNT, YENEEA.

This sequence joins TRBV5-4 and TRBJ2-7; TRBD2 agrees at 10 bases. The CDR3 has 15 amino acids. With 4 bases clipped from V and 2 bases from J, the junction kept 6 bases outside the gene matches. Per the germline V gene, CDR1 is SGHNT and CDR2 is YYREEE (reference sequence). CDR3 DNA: TGTGCCAGCAGCCCCAGCGGGAGGGACACCTACGAGCAGTACTTC. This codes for CASSPSGRDTYEQYF.

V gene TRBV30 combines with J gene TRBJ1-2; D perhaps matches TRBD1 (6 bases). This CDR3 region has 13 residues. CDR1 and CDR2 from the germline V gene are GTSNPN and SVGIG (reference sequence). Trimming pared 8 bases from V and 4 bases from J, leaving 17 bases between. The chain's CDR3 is CAGDLTGAYGYTF. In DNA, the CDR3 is TGTGCCGGGGACCTGACAGGTGCCTATGGCTACACCTTC. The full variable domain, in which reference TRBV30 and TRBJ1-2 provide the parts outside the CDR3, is SQTIHQWPATLVQPVGSPLSLECTVEGTSNPNLYWYRQAAGRGLQLLFYSVGIGQISSEVPQNLSASRPQDRQFILSSKKLLLSDSGFYLCAGDLTGAYGYTFGSGTRLTVV.

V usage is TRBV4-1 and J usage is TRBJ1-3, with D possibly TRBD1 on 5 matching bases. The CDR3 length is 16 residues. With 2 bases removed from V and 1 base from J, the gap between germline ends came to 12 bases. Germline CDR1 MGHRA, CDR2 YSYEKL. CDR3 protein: CASSQLAGRSGNTIYF. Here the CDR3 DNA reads TGCGCCAGCAGCCAATTAGCAGGGAGGTCTGGAAACACCATATATTTT.

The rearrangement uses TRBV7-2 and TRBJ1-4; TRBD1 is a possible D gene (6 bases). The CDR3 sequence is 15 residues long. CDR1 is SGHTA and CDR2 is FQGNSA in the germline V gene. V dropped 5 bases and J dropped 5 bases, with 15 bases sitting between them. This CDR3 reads CASSPWDQGNEKLFF. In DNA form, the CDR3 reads TGTGCCAGCAGCCCTTGGGACCAGGGGAATGAAAAACTGTTTTTT.

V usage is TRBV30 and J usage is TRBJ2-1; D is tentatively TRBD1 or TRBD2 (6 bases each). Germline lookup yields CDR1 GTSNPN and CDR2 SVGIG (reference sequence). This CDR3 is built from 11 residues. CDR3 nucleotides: TGTGCGTGGGGGGCCAGGAATGAGCAGTTCTTC. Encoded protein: CAWGARNEQFF.

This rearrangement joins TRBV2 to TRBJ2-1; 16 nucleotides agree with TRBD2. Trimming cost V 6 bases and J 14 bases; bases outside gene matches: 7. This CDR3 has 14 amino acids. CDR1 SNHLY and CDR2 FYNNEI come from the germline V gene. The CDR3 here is CASSEGLAGGPKFF. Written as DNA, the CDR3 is TGTGCCAGCAGCGAGGGACTAGCGGGAGGGCCTAAGTTCTTC.

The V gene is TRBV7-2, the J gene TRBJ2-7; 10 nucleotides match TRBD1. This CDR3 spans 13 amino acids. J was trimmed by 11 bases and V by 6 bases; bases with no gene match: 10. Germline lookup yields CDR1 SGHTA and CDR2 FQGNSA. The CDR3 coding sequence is TGTGCCAGCAGACAACAACCCGGGACAGGGGAGTACTTC. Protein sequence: CASRQQPGTGEYF.